The present TCR beta chain was sequenced within a study of PD-1 blockade in classical Hodgkin lymphoma. The method was immunoSEQ multiplex PCR; TCRdb's version includes in-frame clones alone and lacks a portion of them. The sample has tens of thousands of clones; 89% are singletons. Overall study findings and caveats: CD4+ TCR diversity climbed significantly by C4D1, unlike CD8+ TCR diversity. According to reports, newly diagnosed patients had lower baseline TCR diversity than healthy donors, and relapsed/refractory patients had lower baseline TCR diversity still.

In regard to this clone: Its antigen is currently unknown.

This CDR3 spans 13 amino acids. Germline V gene data show CDR1 as MNHEY and CDR2 as SMNVEV (reference sequence). Trimming shortened V by 6 bases and J by 2 bases, and 8 bases separated the two germline ends. Brentuximab vedotin exposure varied among the patients, all of whom had relapsed after autologous stem cell transplantation. The source was peripheral blood mononuclear cells (PBMCs), collected before the second cycle of nivolumab. This chain connects TRBV27 to TRBJ1-5; the D is unclear. The TCR comes from a human donor with classical Hodgkin lymphoma. CDR3 loop: CASSLSGNQPQHF. CDR3 DNA: TGTGCCAGCAGCCTGAGTGGCAATCAGCCCCAGCATTTT.